The entry that follows covers one T cell receptor beta chain sequence. These data are taken from a study of blood T cell repertoires in COVID-19. This CDR3 region has 14 residues. From germline, CDR1 is MGHRA and CDR2 YSYEKL. V trimming: 3 bases; J trimming: 7 bases; junction bases outside the gene matches: 7. Using immunoSEQ multiplex PCR, the repertoire was profiled, and TCRdb retains in-frame clones only, with some absent. The sample lists about 300,000 clones, roughly 90% seen once, with 2.9% in the top ten. The J gene is TRBJ2-5, the V gene TRBV4-1, with 8 bases lining up with TRBD1. The receptor was derived from a woman in her fifties or sixties who had been exposed to COVID-19. Sequenced material: PBMCs or T cells enriched from blood (not recorded which). The CDR3 DNA is TGCGCCAGCAGCCATCCGGACAGGGTTGGGACCCAGTACTTC. Its translation is CASSHPDRVGTQYF.